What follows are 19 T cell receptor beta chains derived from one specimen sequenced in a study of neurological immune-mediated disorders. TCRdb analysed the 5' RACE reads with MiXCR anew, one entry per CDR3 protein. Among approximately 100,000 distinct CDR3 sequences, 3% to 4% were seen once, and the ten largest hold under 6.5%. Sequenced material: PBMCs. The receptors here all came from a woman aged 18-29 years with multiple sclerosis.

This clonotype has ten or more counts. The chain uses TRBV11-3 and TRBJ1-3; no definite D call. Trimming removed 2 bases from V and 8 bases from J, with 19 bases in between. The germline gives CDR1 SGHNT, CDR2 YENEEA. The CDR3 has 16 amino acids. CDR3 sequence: CASSLRVWTPRHTIYF. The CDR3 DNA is TGTGCCAGCAGCTTACGGGTGTGGACCCCCCGGCACACCATATATTTT.

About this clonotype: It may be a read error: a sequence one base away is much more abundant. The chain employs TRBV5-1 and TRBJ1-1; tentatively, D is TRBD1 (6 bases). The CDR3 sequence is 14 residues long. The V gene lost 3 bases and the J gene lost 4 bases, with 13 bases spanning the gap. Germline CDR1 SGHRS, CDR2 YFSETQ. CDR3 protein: CASSWGKGVTEAFF. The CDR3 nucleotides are TGCGCCAGCAGCTGGGGGAAGGGGGTCACTGAAGCTTTCTTT.

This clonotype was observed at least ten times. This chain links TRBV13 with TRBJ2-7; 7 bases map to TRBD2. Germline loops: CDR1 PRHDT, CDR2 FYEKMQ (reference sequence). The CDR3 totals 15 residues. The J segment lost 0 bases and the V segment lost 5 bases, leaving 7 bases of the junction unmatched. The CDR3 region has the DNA TGTGCCAGCAGCGCCCTTCGCGGGAGCTCCTACGAGCAGTACTTC. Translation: CASSALRGSSYEQYF.

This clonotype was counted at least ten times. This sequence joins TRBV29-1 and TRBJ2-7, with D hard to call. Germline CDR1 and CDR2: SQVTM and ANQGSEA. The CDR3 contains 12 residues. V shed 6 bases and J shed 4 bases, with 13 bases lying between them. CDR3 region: CSVLLLSYEQYF. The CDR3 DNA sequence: TGCAGCGTACTGCTCCTCTCGTACGAGCAGTACTTC.

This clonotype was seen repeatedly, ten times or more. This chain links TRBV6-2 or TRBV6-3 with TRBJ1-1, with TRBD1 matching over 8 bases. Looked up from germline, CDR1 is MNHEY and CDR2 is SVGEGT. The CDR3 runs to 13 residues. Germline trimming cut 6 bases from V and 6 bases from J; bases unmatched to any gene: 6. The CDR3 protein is CASRYRGAAEAFF. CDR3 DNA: TGTGCCAGCAGGTACAGGGGGGCTGCTGAAGCTTTCTTT.

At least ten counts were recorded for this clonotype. The CDR3 spells CSARPGNPIGTQYF. CDR3 nucleotide sequence: TGCAGTGCTAGACCCGGGAACCCTATTGGTACGCAGTATTTT. V and J are TRBV20-1 and TRBJ2-3, with D perhaps TRBD2 (5 bases). This CDR3 is 14 amino acids long. V was trimmed by 2 bases and J by 8 bases, leaving 17 bases between them. The germline CDR1 and CDR2 sequences are DFQATT and SNEGSKA (reference sequence).

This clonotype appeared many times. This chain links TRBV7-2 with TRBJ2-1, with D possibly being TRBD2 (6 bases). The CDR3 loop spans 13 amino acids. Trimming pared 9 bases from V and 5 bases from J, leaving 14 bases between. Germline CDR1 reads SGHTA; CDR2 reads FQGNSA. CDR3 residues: CASMRAGNNEQFF. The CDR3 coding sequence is TGTGCCAGTATGAGGGCGGGGAACAATGAGCAGTTCTTC.

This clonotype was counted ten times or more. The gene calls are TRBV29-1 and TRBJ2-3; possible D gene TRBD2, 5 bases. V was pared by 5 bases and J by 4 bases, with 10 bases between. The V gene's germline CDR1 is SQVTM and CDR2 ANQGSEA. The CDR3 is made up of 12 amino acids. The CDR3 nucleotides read TGCAGCGTTCAAAGCGGCGCAGATACGCAGTATTTT. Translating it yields CSVQSGADTQYF.

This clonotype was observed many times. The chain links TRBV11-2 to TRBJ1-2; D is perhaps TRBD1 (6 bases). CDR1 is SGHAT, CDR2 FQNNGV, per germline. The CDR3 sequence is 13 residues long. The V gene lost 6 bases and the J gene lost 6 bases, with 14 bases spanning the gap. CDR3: CASSRIGGNGYTF. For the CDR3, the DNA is TGTGCCAGCAGTCGTATAGGGGGAAATGGCTACACCTTC.

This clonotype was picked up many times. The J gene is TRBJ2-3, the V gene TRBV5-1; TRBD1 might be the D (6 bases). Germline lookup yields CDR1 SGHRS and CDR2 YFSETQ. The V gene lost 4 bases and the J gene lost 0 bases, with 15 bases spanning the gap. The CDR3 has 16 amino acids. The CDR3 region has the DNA TGCGCCAGCAGCCCTACAGGGACCCTAAGCACAGATACGCAGTATTTT. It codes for CASSPTGTLSTDTQYF.

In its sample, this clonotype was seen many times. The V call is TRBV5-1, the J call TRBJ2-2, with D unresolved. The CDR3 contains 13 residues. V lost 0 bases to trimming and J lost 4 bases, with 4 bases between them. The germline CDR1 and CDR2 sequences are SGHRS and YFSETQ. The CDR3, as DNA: TGCGCCAGCAGCTTGGGACGCACCGGGGAGCTGTTTTTT. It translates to CASSLGRTGELFF.

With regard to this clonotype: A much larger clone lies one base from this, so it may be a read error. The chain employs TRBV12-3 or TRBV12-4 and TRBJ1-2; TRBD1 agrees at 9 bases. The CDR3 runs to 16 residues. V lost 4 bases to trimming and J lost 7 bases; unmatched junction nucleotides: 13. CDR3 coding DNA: TGTGCCAGCAGTTCCGGGACAGGGACCCTTTCGGGTGGCTACACCTTC. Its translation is CASSSGTGTLSGGYTF.

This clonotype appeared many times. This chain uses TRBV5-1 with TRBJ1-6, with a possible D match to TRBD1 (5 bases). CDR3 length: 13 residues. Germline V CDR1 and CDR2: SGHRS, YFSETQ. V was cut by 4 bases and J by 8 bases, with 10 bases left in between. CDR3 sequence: CASSPGTDSPLHF. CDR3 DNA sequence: TGCGCCAGCAGCCCAGGGACGGATTCACCCCTCCACTTT.

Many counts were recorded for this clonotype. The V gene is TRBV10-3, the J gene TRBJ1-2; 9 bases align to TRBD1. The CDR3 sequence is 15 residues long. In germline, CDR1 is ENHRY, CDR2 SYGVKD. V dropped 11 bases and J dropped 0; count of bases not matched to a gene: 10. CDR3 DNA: TGTGCCGCGGCGGGACAGGGATCAGCTAACTATGGCTACACCTTC. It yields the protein CAAAGQGSANYGYTF.

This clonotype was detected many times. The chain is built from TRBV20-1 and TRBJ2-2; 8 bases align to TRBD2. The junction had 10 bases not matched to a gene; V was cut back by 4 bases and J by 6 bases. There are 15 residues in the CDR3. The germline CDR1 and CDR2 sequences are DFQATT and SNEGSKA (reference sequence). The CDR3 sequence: CSATTSGRGPGELFF. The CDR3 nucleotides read TGCAGTGCTACTACTAGCGGAAGGGGACCCGGGGAGCTGTTTTTT.

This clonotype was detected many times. The CDR3 DNA is TGTGCCAGCAGCTTAGGGGCAGGCCTACTCTACGAGCAGTACTTC. Its protein is CASSLGAGLLYEQYF. The chain recombines TRBV7-2 with TRBJ2-7; no clear D. Trimming removed 1 base from V and 3 bases from J, with 13 bases in between. The CDR3 is 15 residues long. Germline V gene data show CDR1 as SGHTA and CDR2 as FQGNSA.

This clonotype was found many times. CDR3 sequence reads: CASSAGLSYEQYF. In DNA, the CDR3 is TGCGCCAGCAGCGCGGGACTCTCCTACGAGCAGTACTTC. This chain uses TRBV5-1 with TRBJ2-7; D is possibly TRBD2 (6 bases). Germline V gene sequence: CDR1 SGHRS, CDR2 YFSETQ. The V end lost 4 bases, the J end lost 0 bases, and 8 bases lay between the germline ends. The CDR3 covers 13 residues.

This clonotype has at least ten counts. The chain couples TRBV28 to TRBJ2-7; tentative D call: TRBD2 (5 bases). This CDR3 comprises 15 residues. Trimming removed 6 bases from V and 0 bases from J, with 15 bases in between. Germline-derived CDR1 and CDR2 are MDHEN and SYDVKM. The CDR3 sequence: CASSPDFLSSYEQYF. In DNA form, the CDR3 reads TGTGCCAGCAGCCCGGACTTCTTGAGCTCCTACGAGCAGTACTTC.

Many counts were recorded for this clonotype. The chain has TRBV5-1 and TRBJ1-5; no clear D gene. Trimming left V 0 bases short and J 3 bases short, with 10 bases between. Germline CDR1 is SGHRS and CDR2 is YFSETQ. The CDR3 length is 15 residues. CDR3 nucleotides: TGCGCCAGCAGCTTGGAGGGCACCCTCAATCAGCCCCAGCATTTT. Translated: CASSLEGTLNQPQHF.